This TCR beta chain was sequenced for a study of response to subunit inactivated influenza vaccine. Turning to this clonotype: The antigen is not known.

Study-wide results and limits: Few new T cells, the authors suggested, are recruited by each seasonal influenza vaccination.

Germline V gene sequence: CDR1 SGHRS, CDR2 YFSETQ. V was pared by 0 bases and J by 0 bases, with 18 bases between. The CDR3 extends over 18 amino acids. TCRdb used MiXCR to reprocess the RT-PCR reads, holding one entry per CDR3 protein. This sample has 750,000 to 850,000 distinct CDR3 sequences, with around 18% found just once. The input for sequencing was PBMCs from blood, taken 5 days after vaccination. The chain employs TRBV5-1 and TRBJ2-5; D might be TRBD2 (6 bases). This sequence originates from a man aged 45-60 years who received an inactivated influenza vaccine. The CDR3 sequence: CASSLGGRTLTHQETQYF. The CDR3 bases are TGCGCCAGCAGCTTGGGGGGGAGGACCCTGACACACCAAGAGACCCAGTACTTC.